Below are 4 T cell receptor beta chains sequenced from a single sample in a study of T-cell reconstitution after alpha-beta-depleted transplantation in children. TCRbeta library preparation incorporated unique molecular identifiers. TCRdb passed the PCR reads through MiXCR, listing each CDR3 protein once. The sample gives about 610,000 distinct CDR3 sequences, 8% to 11% of which show up once; less than 5% is in the top ten. The sample in question was PBMCs from the stem cell graft donor, obtained from the stem cell graft. Receptor source: a human donor who donated a stem cell graft to a child with acute myeloid leukemia.

This clonotype was seen a handful of times. V and J are TRBV20-1 and TRBJ2-1; 9 bases agree with TRBD2. The CDR3 consists of 15 residues. Germline values: CDR1 DFQATT, CDR2 SNEGSKA (reference sequence). The V gene end was trimmed by 6 bases and the J gene end by 8 bases; junction bases not matched to a gene: 14. The DNA for the CDR3 is TGCAGTGCCAGCCCCTATAGCGGGAGAGGGGATGAGCAGTTCTTC. It is translated as CSASPYSGRGDEQFF.

There are many counts of this clonotype. V gene TRBV18 combines with J gene TRBJ2-7, with 7 bases matching TRBD1. The CDR3 sequence is 15 residues long. The J segment lost 2 bases and the V segment lost 2 bases, leaving 6 bases of the junction unmatched. Germline assignment: CDR1 KGHSH and CDR2 LQKENI. CDR3 protein: CASSPGEGQAYEQYF. CDR3 coding DNA: TGTGCCAGCTCACCAGGGGAAGGACAGGCCTACGAGCAGTACTTC.

Ten or more counts support this clonotype. The V gene is TRBV28, the J gene TRBJ2-7; D remains unclear. This CDR3 has 17 residues. Germline-derived CDR1 and CDR2 are MDHEN and SYDVKM. V was trimmed by 9 bases and J by 4 bases, leaving 28 bases between them. The CDR3 coding sequence is TGTGCCAGGGCGCCTCAGTTTAAGGTGTGGCTAATGTACGAGCAGTACTTC. Residues: CARAPQFKVWLMYEQYF.

The chain uses TRBV6-2 or TRBV6-3 and TRBJ2-3; 12 bases match TRBD2. This CDR3 has 16 residues. The junction had 10 bases not matched to a gene; V was cut back by 6 bases and J by 6 bases. CDR1 and CDR2 from the germline V gene are MNHEY and SVGEGT. CDR3: CASRTLAGGNLDTQYF. In DNA form, the CDR3 reads TGTGCCAGCAGGACCCTAGCGGGAGGGAACTTGGATACGCAGTATTTT.